This TCR beta chain was recovered during a study of cytomegalovirus exposure and HLA in healthy donors. Study-level points and caveats: Subsequent analysis of the approximately 110 validation repertoires found a tendency for first-cohort TCR clusters to co-occur. The classifier reportedly diagnosed cytomegalovirus status with high sensitivity and specificity.

This CDR3 has 16 amino acids. After removal of 4 bases from V and 7 bases from J, the junction contained 13 bases not matched to a gene. CDR1 MDHEN and CDR2 SYDVKM come from the germline V gene. Here immunoSEQ multiplex PCR was the method, and the copy in TCRdb shows in-frame clones only, minus some. The data hold 280,000 or so clones, with roughly 90% observed a single time. This clone appeared once. Its antigen remains unknown. This sequence originates from a woman aged 18-30 years in good health and CMV-seronegative. The V and J genes are TRBV28 and TRBJ1-5; TRBD1 matches at 7 bases. Sequencing was carried out using PBMCs. CDR3 in amino acids: CASSSHEGQAKQPQHF. DNA of the CDR3: TGTGCCAGCAGTTCACACGAAGGACAGGCGAAACAGCCCCAGCATTTT.